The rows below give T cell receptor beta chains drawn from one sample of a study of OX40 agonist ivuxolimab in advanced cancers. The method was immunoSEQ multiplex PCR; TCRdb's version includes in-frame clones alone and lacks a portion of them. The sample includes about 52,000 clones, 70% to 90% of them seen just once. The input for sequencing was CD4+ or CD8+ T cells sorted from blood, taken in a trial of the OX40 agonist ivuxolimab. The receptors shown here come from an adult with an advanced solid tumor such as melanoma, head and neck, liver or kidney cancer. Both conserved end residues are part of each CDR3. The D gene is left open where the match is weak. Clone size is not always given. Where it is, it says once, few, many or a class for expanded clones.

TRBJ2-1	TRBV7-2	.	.	TGTGCCAGCAGCTTAGTTGGAGAAACCTACAATGAGCAGTTCTTC	CASSLVGETYNEQFF
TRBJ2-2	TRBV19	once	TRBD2	TGTGCCAGTACTAAAACACCGGGACTAGGGTTCGCGAACACCGGGGAGCTGTTTTTT	CASTKTPGLGFANTGELFF
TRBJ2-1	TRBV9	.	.	TGTGCCAGCAGCTTCAGCACGGACCCTCCCTACAATGAGCAGTTCTTC	CASSFSTDPPYNEQFF
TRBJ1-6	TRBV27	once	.	TGTGCCAGCAGTCCGCTCACCGACAGAATCAGCCCCTTCTCACCCCTCCACTTT	CASSPLTDRISPFSPLHF
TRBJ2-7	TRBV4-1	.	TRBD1	TGCGCCAGCAGCCAGCCCGGGACAGGGGTCTACGAGCAGTACTTC	CASSQPGTGVYEQYF
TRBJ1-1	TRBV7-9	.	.	TGTGCCAGCAGCCCCCATACTACACTGTCAGATACAGCCGTCGCTTTCTTT	CASSPHTTLSDTAVAFF
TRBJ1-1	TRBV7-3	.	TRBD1	TGTGCCAGCACCCCAGGGGGAAAGTTGAACACTGAAGCTTTCTTT	CASTPGGKLNTEAFF
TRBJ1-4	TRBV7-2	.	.	TGTGCCAGCAGCTTAGTAGTAAAGGAAAAACTGTTTTTT	CASSLVVKEKLFF
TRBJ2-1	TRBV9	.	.	TGTGCCAGCAGCGTAGATAGTCCGGGGTATATTTACAATGAGCAGTTCTTC	CASSVDSPGYIYNEQFF
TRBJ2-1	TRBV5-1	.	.	TGCGCCAGCAGCTTGGATCAGGGCTACAATGAGCAGTTCTTC	CASSLDQGYNEQFF
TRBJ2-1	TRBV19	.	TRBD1	TGTGCCAGTAGGTTGACCACAGGGGGCAGGTACAATGAGCAGTTCTTC	CASRLTTGGRYNEQFF
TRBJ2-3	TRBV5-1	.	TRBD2	TGCGCCAGCAGCTTCCTAGCGGGCACAGATACGCAGTATTTT	CASSFLAGTDTQYF
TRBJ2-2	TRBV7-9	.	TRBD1	TGTGCCAGCAGCTTAATTCCGGGACAGGGGGCCGGGGAGCTGTTTTTT	CASSLIPGQGAGELFF
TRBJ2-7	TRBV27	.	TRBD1	TGTGCCAGCAGTTTAGGCAGGGGGAACGAGCAGTACTTC	CASSLGRGNEQYF
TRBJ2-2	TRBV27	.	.	TGTGCCAGCAGTATGTATTTTCTTAAAACCGGGGAGCTGTTTTTT	CASSMYFLKTGELFF
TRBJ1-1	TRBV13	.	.	TGTGCCAGCAGCCCTGAAGGAAGGGCTGAAGCTTTCTTT	CASSPEGRAEAFF
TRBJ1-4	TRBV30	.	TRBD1	TGTGCCTGGAGTATCCTCAGGGGGCCGGTGTTTTTT	CAWSILRGPVFF
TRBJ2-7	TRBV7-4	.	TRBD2	TGTGCCAGCAGCTTAGGACTAGCGGGGGGGCTAACCGACTACGAGCAGTACTTC	CASSLGLAGGLTDYEQYF
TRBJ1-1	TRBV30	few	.	TGTGCCTGGAAACTGATGACGGGGAACACTGAAGCTTTCTTT	CAWKLMTGNTEAFF
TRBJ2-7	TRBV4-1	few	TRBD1	TGCGCCAGCAGACTCGACAGGGACAAGGGCGAGCAGTACTTC	CASRLDRDKGEQYF
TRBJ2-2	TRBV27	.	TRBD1	TGTGCCAGCAGTCGCCCCACGGACAGGCCTTTGAACACCGGGGAGCTGTTTTTT	CASSRPTDRPLNTGELFF
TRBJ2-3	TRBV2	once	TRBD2	TGTGCCAGCAGTGCGTGGACTAGCGGGGCGAGCACAGATACGCAGTATTTT	CASSAWTSGASTDTQYF
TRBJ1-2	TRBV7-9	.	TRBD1	TGTGCCACCGACCCAACGCGGGGGGAGATGACAGGGAGGCATGGCTACACCTTC	CATDPTRGEMTGRHGYTF
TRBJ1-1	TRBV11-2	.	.	TGTGCCAGCAGCTTAGATTCTTGGGGATCGATGAACACTGAAGCTTTCTTT	CASSLDSWGSMNTEAFF
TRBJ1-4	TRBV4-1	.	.	TGCGCCAGCAGCCATTCGGCGGGGCAGGGTGAAAAACTGTTTTTT	CASSHSAGQGEKLFF